This T cell receptor (beta chain) was obtained from a study of cytomegalovirus exposure and HLA in healthy donors. Study in general: The 120 or so validation repertoires were produced on the same platform as the 500 to 800 repertoires of the first cohort. This was reported in a later analysis. Study observations and caveats: Rarity marked most TCR sequences, yet some public TCRs occurred in many donors.

Repertoires were generated with immunoSEQ multiplex PCR, while TCRdb's copy carries only in-frame clones and drops some. Among 150,000 to 180,000 clones listed, 86% were seen once. On this clone itself: Its antigen is unknown.

Separation from the roughly 700-subject first cohort characterized the roughly 130-subject validation cohort, to which the donors belonged. This CDR3 contains 15 residues. CDR1 SGHRS and CDR2 YFSETQ come from the germline V gene. The V segment lost 0 bases and the J segment 6 bases; nucleotides outside the gene matches: 4. The chain links TRBV5-1 to TRBJ2-1, with 9 bases that match TRBD2. The sequenced sample consisted of PBMCs. The receptor's source is a man between 18 and 35 years old in good health and CMV-seropositive. The chain's CDR3 is CASSLGGLARNEQFF. Written as DNA, the CDR3 is TGCGCCAGCAGCTTGGGGGGACTAGCTCGCAATGAGCAGTTCTTC.